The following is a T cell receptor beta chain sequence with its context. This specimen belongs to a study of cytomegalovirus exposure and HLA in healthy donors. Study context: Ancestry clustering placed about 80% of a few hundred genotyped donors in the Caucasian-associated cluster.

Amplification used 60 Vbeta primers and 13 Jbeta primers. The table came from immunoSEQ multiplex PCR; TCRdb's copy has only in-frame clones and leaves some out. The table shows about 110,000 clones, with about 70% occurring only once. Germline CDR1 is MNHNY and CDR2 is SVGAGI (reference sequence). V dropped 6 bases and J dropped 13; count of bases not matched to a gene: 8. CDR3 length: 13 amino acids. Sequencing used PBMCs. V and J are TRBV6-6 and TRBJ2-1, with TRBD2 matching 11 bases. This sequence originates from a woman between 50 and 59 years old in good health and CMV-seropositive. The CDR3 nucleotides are TGTGCCAGCAGGAATAGCGGGGGGGACGAACAGTTCTTC. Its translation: CASRNSGGDEQFF.